This T cell receptor beta chain was identified during a study of blood T cells in healthy people across ages. General study points: The diversity estimates, figures obtained from one million T cells, were considered underestimates. Among long-lived donors, naive CD4+ cells were more numerous and diversity higher than in aged donors.

Each individual donor underwent a draw of about 11 milliliters of peripheral blood. CDR1 is MNHEY and CDR2 is SMNVEV in the germline V gene (reference sequence). Trimming cost V 2 bases and J 0 bases, with 17 bases left between them. The CDR3 extends over 17 amino acids. With a J-beta primer mix and a sample-barcoded 5' primer, a second PCR ran roughly 6 to 11 cycles. Each sample provided no less than 2.5 million CDR3-containing paired-end reads. From the 5' RACE reads, TCRdb called clonotypes with MiXCR, one entry per CDR3 protein. The table has 2 million or so distinct CDR3 sequences, around 48% seen once. Note on this clonotype: Its target is unknown.

This clonotype was sampled from a woman between 35 and 50 years old in good health. The V gene is TRBV27, the J gene TRBJ2-7; the D gene is possibly TRBD1 (5 bases). Sequenced sample: blood. This CDR3 is CASSLRPPAQGSYEQYF. In nucleotides, the CDR3 is TGTGCCAGCAGTTTAAGGCCCCCAGCGCAGGGCTCCTACGAGCAGTACTTC.